The T cell receptor (beta chain) under discussion was sequenced for a study of blood T cells in healthy people across ages. The study, taken as a whole, reports: The long-lived group displayed more naive CD4+ cells, plus higher diversity, than the aged donors did. Researchers said unsorted PBMCs prevented a conclusive naive versus antigen-experienced comparison.

Concerning this clonotype itself: The antigen is unknown.

Sample-barcoded 5' priming and a J-beta primer mix drove a second PCR of about 7 to 12 cycles. Tags on each cDNA molecule came from a template-switch adaptor with 12 random nucleotides. One entry per CDR3 protein, called by TCRdb with MiXCR from the 5' RACE reads. There are some 900,000 distinct CDR3 sequences in the sample; around 28% occur only once, and about 18% lies in the top ten. The germline V gene encodes CDR1 SGHDN and CDR2 FVKESK. J gave up 3 bases and V 4 bases, and 8 bases lay outside the gene matches. CDR3 size: 15 residues. The V and J genes are TRBV14 and TRBJ1-1, with 7 bases matching TRBD1. The sequence was collected from a woman older than 75 in good health. Sequenced: blood. CDR3 DNA sequence: TGTGCCAGCAGCCGGAAACAGGGGTTTTACACTGAAGCTTTCTTT. Translated, it gives CASSRKQGFYTEAFF.